The 5 T cell receptor beta chains given below trace back to one sample, sequenced in a study of shared clonotypes between healthy human individuals. Assay used: immunoSEQ multiplex PCR; TCRdb lists only in-frame clones, some missing. This table has around 720,000 clones, around four fifths appearing once. Sequencing was done on a sample of memory CD4+ T cells sorted from blood. Documented subset: CD45RA-negative fraction. The receptors stem from a woman aged 25 to 39 in good health.

V usage is TRBV2 and J usage is TRBJ1-2; 12 positions agree with TRBD1. Germline trimming cut 5 bases from V and 7 bases from J; bases unmatched to any gene: 5. CDR1 is SNHLY, CDR2 FYNNEI, per germline. The length of the CDR3 is 14 residues. The CDR3 bases are TGTGCCAGCAGTCCCGGGACAGGGGGCAGTGGCTACACCTTC. Translated: CASSPGTGGSGYTF.

The chain links TRBV6-4 to TRBJ2-3; tentative D call: TRBD2 (5 bases). This CDR3 is built from 14 residues. Between the trimmed V and J ends, which lost 3 bases and 3 bases, there was a span of 10 bases. Germline V gene data show CDR1 as MRHNA and CDR2 as SNTAGT. The CDR3 coding sequence is TGTGCCAGCAGTGATCATTCGGGGACAGATACGCAGTATTTT. Its translation is CASSDHSGTDTQYF.

This sequence joins TRBV19 and TRBJ2-2, with 10 nucleotides matching TRBD1. Germline V gene sequence: CDR1 LNHDA, CDR2 SQIVND (reference sequence). The CDR3 sequence is 16 residues long. V trimming: 2 bases; J trimming: 6 bases; junction bases outside the gene matches: 6. The CDR3 bases are TGTGCCAGTAGTATAAGAGACAGGGGGCGCGCCGGGGAGCTGTTTTTT. Its translation is CASSIRDRGRAGELFF.

This sequence joins TRBV25-1 and TRBJ1-1; D uncertain. The CDR3 is 13 amino acids. V was clipped by 4 bases and J by 1 base, with 7 bases between them. In germline, CDR1 is MGHDK, CDR2 SYGVNS. CDR3 sequence: CASSVSGNTEAFF. CDR3 DNA sequence: TGTGCCAGCAGTGTTTCCGGGAACACTGAAGCTTTCTTT.

In its sample, this clone was seen a few times. The chain is built from TRBV7-9 and TRBJ1-5; D is unresolved. The CDR3 sequence is 12 residues long. V was cut by 7 bases and J by 3 bases, with 7 bases left in between. Germline CDR1 SEHNR, CDR2 FQNEAQ (reference sequence). The CDR3 loop is CASTTDNQPQHF. The CDR3 nucleotides are TGTGCCAGCACGACGGACAATCAGCCCCAGCATTTT. The full variable domain, its missing parts supplied by reference TRBV7-9 and TRBJ1-5, is DTGVSQNPRHKITKRGQNVTFRCDPISEHNRLYWYRQTLGQGPEFLTYFQNEAQLEKSRLLSDRFSAERPKGSFSTLEIQRTEQGDSAMYLCASTTDNQPQHFGDGTRLSIL.